This T cell receptor (beta chain) was retrieved from a study of tumor-infiltrating lymphocytes in primary liver carcinoma (dated 2017 in TCRdb). About the investigation overall: Of the five patients, three men and two women aged 30 to 69 years, four had hepatocellular carcinoma and one had combined HCC and intrahepatic cholangiocarcinoma. Roughly 3.5 to 7.5 million productive TCRbeta reads were obtained per sample, and no significant difference in read depth was found between tissue types. A total of 35 specimens from 5 patients went through TCRbeta repertoire sequencing, namely 25 tumor regions, 5 adjacent noncancerous liver tissues and 5 peripheral blood samples. Technical replicate repertoires showed high reproducibility, with mean shared-clone rates roughly 0.88 and correlation coefficients above 0.95. Tumors of the five patients were stage T1-T3 N0M0 with maximum diameters of roughly 4.2 to 11 cm. Across five regions of each liver tumor, along with adjacent normal tissue and blood, the study brought together TCRbeta repertoire sequencing, expression microarrays and whole-exome sequencing.

V lost 7 bases and J lost 6 bases, and the count of bases not matched to a germline gene is 5. The CDR3, from cysteine to phenylalanine, totals 13 residues. This entry keeps only the CDR3 DNA: 39 bases, framed from base 1. Taken from the germline V gene, the CDR1 and CDR2 loops are MNHNS and SASEGT. Total RNA and DNA were co-extracted without cell sorting from approximately 20-30 mg of bulk tissue using the AllPrep DNA/RNA mini kit. Between late 2015 and 2016, five patients in China with histopathologically diagnosed primary liver carcinoma had surgical resection. At the time of sampling, the patients had chronic HBV infection and had not received any treatment. Fresh tumor and adjacent tissue pieces were bisected; one half was stored in RNAlater at -80°C, the other sent for histology. A note on this clonotype: What antigen it recognizes has not been identified. Base quality data are lacking; no much larger clone is found one base away.

TCRbeta-specific cDNA was reverse-transcribed from approximately 500 ng total RNA using a constant-region primer and ProtoScript II reverse transcriptase. TCRbeta libraries were built with three nested multiplex PCR rounds, a slightly modified ARM-PCR procedure. Multiplex TRBV1-TRBV30 forward primers and a Cbeta reverse primer were used in the first two PCR rounds, each of which was run for around 9 cycles. A final 25-cycle PCR with Deep VentR polymerase added sample barcodes and Illumina adapters. Before sequencing, amplicons between 200 and 500 bp were purified from gel using a QIAquick gel extraction kit. TCRbeta amplicons were sequenced on an Illumina HiSeq 2500 with 250-bp paired-end reads. In the source study's methods: To recover full CDR3 sequences, reads were quality-trimmed using Trimmomatic v0.33 and paired reads were then merged using FLASH v1.2.11. V, D and J germline segments were assigned to the rearranged TCRbeta sequences by MiGEC v1.2.1b. Clonotype statistics and Shannon-Wiener diversity indices were computed with VDJtools v1.0.0. Except for diversity analysis, only the 250 most abundant clonotypes of each sample were used in subsequent analyses to reduce sampling bias. The public reads were quality trimmed at Q25 with fastp and then assembled into clones with MiXCR by TCRdb, keeping productive beta chains. Entries that share a CDR3 protein sequence are merged under the most common genes and DNA. TCRdb's processing, not the authors', yielded these V and J calls. The sample has around 79,000 distinct CDR3 sequences on record, roughly 71% of them singletons. The ten largest clones capture less than 30% of the sample.

Study-level results and caveats: Since the samples were bulk and unsorted, there was no way to compare CD4+ and CD8+ T cell repertoires. Because only the TCR beta chain was sequenced and unpaired alpha chains were not captured, true repertoire diversity is likely underestimated. The study included only 4 to 6 patients, and the authors note findings should be validated in a larger study. Repertoire overlap was higher between tumor regions (mean around 36%) than tumor-adjacent (approximately 17%) or tumor-blood (approximately 14%) pairs, consistent with antigen-driven expansion. A significantly larger repertoire fraction was made up by the top 250 clones in tumors than in blood (p = 0.039).

Source material: tumor-adjacent normal liver tissue. The rearranged chain carries TRBV6-1 and TRBJ2-1, and 8 junction bases match TRBD2. The source of this sequence is a man between 35 and 55 years old with primary liver carcinoma and hepatitis B virus infection. The CDR3 reads CASMEAGGNEQFF. The DNA sequence reads TGTGCCAGCATGGAGGCGGGAGGCAATGAGCAGTTCTTC.